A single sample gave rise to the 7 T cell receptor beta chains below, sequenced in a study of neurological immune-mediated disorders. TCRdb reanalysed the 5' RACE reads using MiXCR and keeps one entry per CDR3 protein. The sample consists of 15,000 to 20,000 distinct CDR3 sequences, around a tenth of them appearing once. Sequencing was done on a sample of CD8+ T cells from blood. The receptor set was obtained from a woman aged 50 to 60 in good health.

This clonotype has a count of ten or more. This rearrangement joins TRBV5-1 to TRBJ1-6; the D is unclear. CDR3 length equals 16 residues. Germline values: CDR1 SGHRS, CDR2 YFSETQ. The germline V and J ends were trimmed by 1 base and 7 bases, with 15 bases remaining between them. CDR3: CASSLTVVEANSPLHF. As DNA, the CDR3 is TGCGCCAGCAGCTTGACCGTGGTAGAGGCGAATTCACCCCTCCACTTT. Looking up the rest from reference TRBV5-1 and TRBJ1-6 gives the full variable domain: KAGVTQTPRYLIKTRGQQVTLSCSPISGHRSVSWYQQTPGQGLQFLFEYFSETQRNKGNFPGRFSGRQFSNSRSEMNVSTLELGDSALYLCASSLTVVEANSPLHFGNGTRLTVT.

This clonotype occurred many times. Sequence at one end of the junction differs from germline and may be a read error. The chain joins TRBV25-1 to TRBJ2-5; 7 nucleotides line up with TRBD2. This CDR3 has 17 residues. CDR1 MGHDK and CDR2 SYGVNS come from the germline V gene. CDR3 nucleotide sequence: TGTGCCAGCAGCGAATGGGGGGGGTCTAGCAAACAAGAGACCCAGTACTTC. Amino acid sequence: CASSEWGGSSKQETQYF.

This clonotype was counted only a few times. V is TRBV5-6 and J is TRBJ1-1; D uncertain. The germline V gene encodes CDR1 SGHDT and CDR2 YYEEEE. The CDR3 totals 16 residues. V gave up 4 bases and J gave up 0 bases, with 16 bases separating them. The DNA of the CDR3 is TGTGCCAGCAGCGAAGGCAGAGTGAACATGAACACTGAAGCTTTCTTT. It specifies CASSEGRVNMNTEAFF.

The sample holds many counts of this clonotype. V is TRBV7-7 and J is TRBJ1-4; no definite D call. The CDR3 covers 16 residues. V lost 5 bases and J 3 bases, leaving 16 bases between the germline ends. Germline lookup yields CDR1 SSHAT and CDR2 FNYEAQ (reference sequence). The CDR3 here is CASSPSIATANEKLFF. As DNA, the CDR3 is TGTGCCAGCAGCCCTTCGATCGCGACGGCTAATGAAAAACTGTTTTTT.

CDR3 bases: TGTGCCAGCAGTCCGCACAGGGCACCCTACAATGAGCAGTTCTTC. Translating it yields CASSPHRAPYNEQFF. The J gene is TRBJ2-1, the V gene TRBV27; TRBD1 might be the D (6 bases). This CDR3 comprises 15 residues. The germline V gene encodes CDR1 MNHEY and CDR2 SMNVEV (reference sequence). The V gene lost 5 bases and the J gene lost 2 bases, with 13 bases spanning the gap.

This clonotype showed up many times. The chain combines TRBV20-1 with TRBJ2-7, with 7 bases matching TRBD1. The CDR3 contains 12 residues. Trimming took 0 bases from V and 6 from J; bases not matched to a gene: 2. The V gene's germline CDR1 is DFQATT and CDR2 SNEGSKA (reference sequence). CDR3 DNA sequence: TGCAGTGCTAGAGAGACAGGGTTCGAGCAGTACTTC. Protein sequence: CSARETGFEQYF.

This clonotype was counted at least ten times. CDR3 in amino acids: CASSSGQIYEQYF. CDR3 coding DNA: TGTGCCAGCAGCTCGGGACAGATCTACGAGCAGTACTTC. The V call is TRBV7-2, the J call TRBJ2-7; the match to TRBD1 covers 7 bases. The trim removed 4 bases at V and 3 bases at J, leaving 3 bases unmatched. This CDR3 is 13 amino acids long. Germline-derived CDR1 and CDR2 are SGHTA and FQGNSA.